This T cell receptor (beta chain) originates from a study of control samples from healthy donors and cancer patients. Generated by immunoSEQ multiplex PCR, the TCRdb table keeps only in-frame clones and is missing some. The sample lists approximately 140,000 clones; more than 90% were seen once. This clone showed up just once. Sequencing input: blood. The TCR comes from a young man in good health.

Here the CDR3 DNA reads TGTGCCAGCTCACCACCGCCCAGGGTCGAGAATGAGCAGTTCTTC. It is translated as CASSPPPRVENEQFF. The chain carries TRBV18 and TRBJ2-1, with a possible D match to TRBD1 (5 bases). V lost 0 bases to trimming and J lost 7 bases, with 13 bases between them. CDR1 KGHSH and CDR2 LQKENI come from the germline V gene. The CDR3 runs to 15 residues. Complete variable domain (other parts from reference TRBV18 and TRBJ2-1): NAGVMQNPRHLVRRRGQEARLRCSPMKGHSHVYWYRQLPEEGLKFMVYLQKENIIDESGMPKERFSAEFPKEGPSILRIQQVVRGDSAAYFCASSPPPRVENEQFFGPGTRLTVL.